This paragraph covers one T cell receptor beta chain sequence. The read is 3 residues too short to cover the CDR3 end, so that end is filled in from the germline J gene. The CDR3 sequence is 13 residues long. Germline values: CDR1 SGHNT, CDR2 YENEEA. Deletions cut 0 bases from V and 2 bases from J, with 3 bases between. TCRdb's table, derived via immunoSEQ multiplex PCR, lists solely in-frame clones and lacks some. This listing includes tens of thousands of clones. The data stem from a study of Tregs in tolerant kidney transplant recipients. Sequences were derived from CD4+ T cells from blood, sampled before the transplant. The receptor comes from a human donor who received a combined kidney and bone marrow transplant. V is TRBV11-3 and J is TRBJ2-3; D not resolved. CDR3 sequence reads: CASSLDYTDTQYF. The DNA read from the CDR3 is TGTGCCAGCAGCTTAGACTACACAGATACG.